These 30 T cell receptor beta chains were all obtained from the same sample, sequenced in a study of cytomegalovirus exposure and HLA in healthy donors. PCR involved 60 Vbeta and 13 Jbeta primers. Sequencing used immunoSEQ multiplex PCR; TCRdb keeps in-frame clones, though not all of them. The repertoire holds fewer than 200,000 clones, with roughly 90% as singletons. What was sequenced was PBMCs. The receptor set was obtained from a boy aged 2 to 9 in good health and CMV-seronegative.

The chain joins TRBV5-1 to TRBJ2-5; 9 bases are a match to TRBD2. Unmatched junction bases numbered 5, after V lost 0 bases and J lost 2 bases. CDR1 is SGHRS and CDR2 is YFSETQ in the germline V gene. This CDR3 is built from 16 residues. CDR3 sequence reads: CASSLGVSGGQETQYF. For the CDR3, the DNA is TGCGCCAGCAGCTTGGGGGTTAGCGGGGGACAAGAGACCCAGTACTTC.

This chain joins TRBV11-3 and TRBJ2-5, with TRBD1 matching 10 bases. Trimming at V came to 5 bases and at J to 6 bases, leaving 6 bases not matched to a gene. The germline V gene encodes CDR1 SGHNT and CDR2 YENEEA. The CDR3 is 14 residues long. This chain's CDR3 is CASSPETGGKTQYF. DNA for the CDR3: TGTGCCAGCAGCCCTGAGACAGGGGGCAAGACCCAGTACTTC.

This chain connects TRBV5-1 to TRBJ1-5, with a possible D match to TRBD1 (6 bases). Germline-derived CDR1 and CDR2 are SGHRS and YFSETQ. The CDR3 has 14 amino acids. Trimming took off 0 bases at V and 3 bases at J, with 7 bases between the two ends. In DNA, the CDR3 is TGCGCCAGCAGCTTGGCAGGGGCCAATCAGCCCCAGCATTTT. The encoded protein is CASSLAGANQPQHF.

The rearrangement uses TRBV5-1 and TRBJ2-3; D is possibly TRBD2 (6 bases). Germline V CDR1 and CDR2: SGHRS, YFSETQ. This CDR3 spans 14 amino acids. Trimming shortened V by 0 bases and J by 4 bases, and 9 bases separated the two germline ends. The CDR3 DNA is TGCGCCAGCAGCTTGGTGGGGAGGCCAGATACGCAGTATTTT. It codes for CASSLVGRPDTQYF. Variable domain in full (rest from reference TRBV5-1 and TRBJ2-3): KAGVTQTPRYLIKTRGQQVTLSCSPISGHRSVSWYQQTPGQGLQFLFEYFSETQRNKGNFPGRFSGRQFSNSRSEMNVSTLELGDSALYLCASSLVGRPDTQYFGPGTRLTVL.

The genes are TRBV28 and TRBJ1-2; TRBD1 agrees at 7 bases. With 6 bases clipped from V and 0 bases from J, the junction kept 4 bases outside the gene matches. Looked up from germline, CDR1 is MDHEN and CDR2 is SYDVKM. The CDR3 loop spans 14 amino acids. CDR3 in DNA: TGTGCCAGCAGATACAGGGGAACTAACTATGGCTACACCTTC. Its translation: CASRYRGTNYGYTF.

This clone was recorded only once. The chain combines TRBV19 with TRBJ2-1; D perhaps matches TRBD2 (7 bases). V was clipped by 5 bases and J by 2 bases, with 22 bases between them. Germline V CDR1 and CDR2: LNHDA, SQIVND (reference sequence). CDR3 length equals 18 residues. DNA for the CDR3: TGTGCCAGTAGTTCCGTCTGGCTGCGGGGGCCTGCCTACAATGAGCAGTTCTTC. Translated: CASSSVWLRGPAYNEQFF.

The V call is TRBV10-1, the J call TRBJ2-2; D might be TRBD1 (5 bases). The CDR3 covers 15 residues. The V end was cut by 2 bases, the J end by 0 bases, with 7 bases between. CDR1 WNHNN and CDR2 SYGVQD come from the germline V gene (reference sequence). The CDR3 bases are TGCGCCAGCAGTGAGGCCAGGGCGAACACCGGGGAGCTGTTTTTT. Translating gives CASSEARANTGELFF.

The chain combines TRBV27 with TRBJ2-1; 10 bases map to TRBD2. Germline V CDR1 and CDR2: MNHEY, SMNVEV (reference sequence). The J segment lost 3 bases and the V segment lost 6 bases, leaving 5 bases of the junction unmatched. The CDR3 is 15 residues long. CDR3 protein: CASRKTSGFYNEQFF. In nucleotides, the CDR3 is TGTGCCAGCAGGAAGACTAGCGGGTTCTACAATGAGCAGTTCTTC.

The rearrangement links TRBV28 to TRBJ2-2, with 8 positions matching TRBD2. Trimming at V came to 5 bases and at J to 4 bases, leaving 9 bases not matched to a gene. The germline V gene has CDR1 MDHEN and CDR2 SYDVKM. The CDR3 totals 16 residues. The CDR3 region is CASSHPIAGGTGELFF. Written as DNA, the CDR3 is TGTGCCAGCAGTCACCCTATTGCGGGAGGCACCGGGGAGCTGTTTTTT.

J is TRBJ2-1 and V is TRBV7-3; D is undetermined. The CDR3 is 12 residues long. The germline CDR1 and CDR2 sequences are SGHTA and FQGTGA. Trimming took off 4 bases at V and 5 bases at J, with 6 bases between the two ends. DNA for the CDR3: TGTGCCAGCAGCTCCTCTGACAATGAGCAGTTCTTC. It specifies CASSSSDNEQFF.

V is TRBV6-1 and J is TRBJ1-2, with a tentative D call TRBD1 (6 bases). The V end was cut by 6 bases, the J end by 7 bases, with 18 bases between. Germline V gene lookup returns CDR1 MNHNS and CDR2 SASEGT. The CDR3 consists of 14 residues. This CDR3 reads CASRPSTGLGGYTF. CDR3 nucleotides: TGTGCCAGCAGGCCAAGCACAGGGTTAGGTGGCTACACCTTC.

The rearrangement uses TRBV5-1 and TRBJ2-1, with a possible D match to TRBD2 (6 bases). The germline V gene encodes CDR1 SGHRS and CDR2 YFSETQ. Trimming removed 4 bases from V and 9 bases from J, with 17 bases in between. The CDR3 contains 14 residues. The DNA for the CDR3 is TGCGCCAGCAGCCTCATACGGAGGGAGGCTGAGCAGTTCTTC. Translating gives CASSLIRREAEQFF.

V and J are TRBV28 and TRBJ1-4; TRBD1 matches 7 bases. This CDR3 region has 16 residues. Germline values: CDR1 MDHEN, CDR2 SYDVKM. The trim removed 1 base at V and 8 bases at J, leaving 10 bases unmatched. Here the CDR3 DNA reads TGTGCCAGCAGTTTATCGGAGCAGGGGGGCCGGGAAAAACTGTTTTTT. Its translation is CASSLSEQGGREKLFF.

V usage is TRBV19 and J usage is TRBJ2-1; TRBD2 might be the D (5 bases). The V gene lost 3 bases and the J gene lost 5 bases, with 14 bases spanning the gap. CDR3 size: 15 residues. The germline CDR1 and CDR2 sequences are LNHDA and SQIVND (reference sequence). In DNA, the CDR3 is TGTGCCAGTAGTATTCGACGGGGTTGGGACAATGAGCAGTTCTTC. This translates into CASSIRRGWDNEQFF.

As DNA, the CDR3 is TGTGCCAGCAGCCAGGGGCAGGGTAGAAGGGACACTGAAGCTTTCTTT. Translated, it gives CASSQGQGRRDTEAFF. The chain is built from TRBV5-4 and TRBJ1-1; possibly TRBD1 for D (6 bases). V was pared by 4 bases and J by 3 bases, with 19 bases between. Germline loops: CDR1 SGHNT, CDR2 YYREEE (reference sequence). This CDR3 is 16 amino acids long.

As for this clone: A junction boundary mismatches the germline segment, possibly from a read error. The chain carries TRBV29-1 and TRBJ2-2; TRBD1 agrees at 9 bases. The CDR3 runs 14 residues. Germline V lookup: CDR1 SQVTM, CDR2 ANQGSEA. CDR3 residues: CSVEGQGRNGELFF. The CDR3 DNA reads TGCAGCGTCGAAGGACAGGGGAGGAACGGGGAGCTGTTTTTT.

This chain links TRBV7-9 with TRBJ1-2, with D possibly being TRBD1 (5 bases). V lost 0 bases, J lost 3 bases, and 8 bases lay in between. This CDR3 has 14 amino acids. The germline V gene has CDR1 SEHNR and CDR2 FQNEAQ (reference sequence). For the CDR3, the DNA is TGTGCCAGCAGCTTAGCGGCGGGGGACTATGGCTACACCTTC. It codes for CASSLAAGDYGYTF.

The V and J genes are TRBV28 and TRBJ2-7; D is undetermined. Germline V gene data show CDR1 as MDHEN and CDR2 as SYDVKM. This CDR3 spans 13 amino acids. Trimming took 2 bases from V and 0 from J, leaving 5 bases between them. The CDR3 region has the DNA TGTGCCAGCAGTTTACCTAGCTCCTACGAGCAGTACTTC. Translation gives CASSLPSSYEQYF.

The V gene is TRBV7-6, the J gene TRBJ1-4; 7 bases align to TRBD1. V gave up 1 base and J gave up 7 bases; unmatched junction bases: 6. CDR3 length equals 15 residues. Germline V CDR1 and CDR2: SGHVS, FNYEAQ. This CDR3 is CASSLETGLFEKLFF. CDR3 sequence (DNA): TGTGCCAGCAGCTTAGAGACAGGGCTTTTTGAAAAACTGTTTTTT. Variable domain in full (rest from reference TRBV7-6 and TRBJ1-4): GAGVSQSPRYKVTKRGQDVALRCDPISGHVSLYWYRQALGQGPEFLTYFNYEAQQDKSGLPNDRFSAERPEGSISTLTIQRTEQRDSAMYRCASSLETGLFEKLFFGSGTQLSVL.

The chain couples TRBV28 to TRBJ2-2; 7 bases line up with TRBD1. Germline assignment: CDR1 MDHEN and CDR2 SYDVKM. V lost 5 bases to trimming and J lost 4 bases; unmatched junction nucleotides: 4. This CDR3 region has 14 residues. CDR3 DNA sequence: TGTGCCAGCAGTCTAAGACAGGGCACCGGGGAGCTGTTTTTT. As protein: CASSLRQGTGELFF. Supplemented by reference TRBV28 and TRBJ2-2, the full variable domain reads DVKVTQSSRYLVKRTGEKVFLECVQDMDHENMFWYRQDPGLGLRLIYFSYDVKMKEKGDIPEGYSVSREKKERFSLILESASTNQTSMYLCASSLRQGTGELFFGEGSRLTVL.

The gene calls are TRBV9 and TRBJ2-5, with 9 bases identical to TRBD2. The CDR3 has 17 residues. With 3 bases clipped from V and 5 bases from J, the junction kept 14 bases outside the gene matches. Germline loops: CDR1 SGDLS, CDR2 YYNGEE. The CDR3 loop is CASSAGRGGPKAETQYF. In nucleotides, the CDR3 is TGTGCCAGCAGCGCTGGGCGGGGGGGACCCAAGGCGGAGACCCAGTACTTC.

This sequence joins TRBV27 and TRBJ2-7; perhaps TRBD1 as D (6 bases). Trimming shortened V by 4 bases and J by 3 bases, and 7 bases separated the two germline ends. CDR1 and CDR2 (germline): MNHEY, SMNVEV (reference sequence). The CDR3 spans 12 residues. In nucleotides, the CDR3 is TGTGCCAGCAGTTCACAGGGCTACGAGCAGTACTTC. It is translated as CASSSQGYEQYF.

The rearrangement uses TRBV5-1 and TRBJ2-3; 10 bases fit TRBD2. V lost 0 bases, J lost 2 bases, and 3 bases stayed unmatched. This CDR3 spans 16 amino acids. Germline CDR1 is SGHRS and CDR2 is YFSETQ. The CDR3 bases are TGCGCCAGCAGCTTGGCTAGCGGGGGCCTCACAGATACGCAGTATTTT. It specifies CASSLASGGLTDTQYF.

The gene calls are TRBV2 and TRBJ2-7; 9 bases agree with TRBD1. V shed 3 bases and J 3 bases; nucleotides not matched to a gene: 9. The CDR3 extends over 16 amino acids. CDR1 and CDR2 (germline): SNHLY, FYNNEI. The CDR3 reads CASSDLQGASFYEQYF. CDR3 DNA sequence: TGTGCCAGCAGTGACCTACAGGGGGCGAGCTTCTACGAGCAGTACTTC.

CDR3 coding DNA: TGTGCCAGCAGTGAAGGGGGTTACAGGGCCACTGAAGCTTTCTTT. Amino acid sequence: CASSEGGYRATEAFF. V is TRBV2 and J is TRBJ1-1, with D perhaps matching TRBD1 (6 bases). CDR3 length: 15 residues. V was cut by 1 base and J by 4 bases, with 13 bases left in between. The germline CDR1 and CDR2 sequences are SNHLY and FYNNEI.

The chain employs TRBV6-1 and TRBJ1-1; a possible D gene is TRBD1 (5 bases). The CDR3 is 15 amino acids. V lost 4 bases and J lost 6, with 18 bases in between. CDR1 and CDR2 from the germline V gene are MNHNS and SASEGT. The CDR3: CASSALKGYLPEAFF. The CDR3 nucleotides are TGTGCCAGCAGTGCATTAAAGGGGTATCTCCCTGAAGCTTTCTTT.

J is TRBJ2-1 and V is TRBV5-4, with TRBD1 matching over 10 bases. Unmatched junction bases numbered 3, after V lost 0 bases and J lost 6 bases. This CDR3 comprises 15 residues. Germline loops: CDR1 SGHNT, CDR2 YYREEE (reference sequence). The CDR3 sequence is CASSLGGDRGNEQFF. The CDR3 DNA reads TGTGCCAGCAGCTTGGGAGGGGACAGGGGCAATGAGCAGTTCTTC. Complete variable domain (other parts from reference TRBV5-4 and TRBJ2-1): ETGVTQSPTHLIKTRGQQVTLRCSSQSGHNTVSWYQQALGQGPQFIFQYYREEENGRGNFPPRFSGLQFPNYSSELNVNALELDDSALYLCASSLGGDRGNEQFFGPGTRLTVL.

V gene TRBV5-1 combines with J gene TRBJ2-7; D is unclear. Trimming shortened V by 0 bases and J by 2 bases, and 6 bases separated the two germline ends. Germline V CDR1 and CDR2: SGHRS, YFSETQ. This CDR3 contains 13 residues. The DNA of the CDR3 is TGCGCCAGCAGCTTGGATCCAGCCTACGAGCAGTACTTC. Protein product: CASSLDPAYEQYF. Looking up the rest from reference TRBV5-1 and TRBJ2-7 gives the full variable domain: KAGVTQTPRYLIKTRGQQVTLSCSPISGHRSVSWYQQTPGQGLQFLFEYFSETQRNKGNFPGRFSGRQFSNSRSEMNVSTLELGDSALYLCASSLDPAYEQYFGPGTRLTVT.

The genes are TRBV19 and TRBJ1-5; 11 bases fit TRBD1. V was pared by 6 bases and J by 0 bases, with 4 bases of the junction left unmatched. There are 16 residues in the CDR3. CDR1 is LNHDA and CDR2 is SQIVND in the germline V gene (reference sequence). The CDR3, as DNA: TGTGCCAGTAGCCGGGACAGGGGGTCTAGCAATCAGCCCCAGCATTTT. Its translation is CASSRDRGSSNQPQHF.

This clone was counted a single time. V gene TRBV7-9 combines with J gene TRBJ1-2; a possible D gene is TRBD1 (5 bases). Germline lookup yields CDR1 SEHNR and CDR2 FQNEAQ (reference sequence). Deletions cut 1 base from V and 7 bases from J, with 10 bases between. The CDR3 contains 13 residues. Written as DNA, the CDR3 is TGTGCCAGCAGCTTAGGCTCAGGGTCTGGCTACACCTTC. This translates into CASSLGSGSGYTF. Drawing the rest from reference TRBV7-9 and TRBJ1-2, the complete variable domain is DTGVSQNPRHKITKRGQNVTFRCDPISEHNRLYWYRQTLGQGPEFLTYFQNEAQLEKSRLLSDRFSAERPKGSFSTLEIQRTEQGDSAMYLCASSLGSGSGYTFGSGTRLTVV.